Reported below is one T cell receptor beta chain. Its antigen is undetermined. This entry is derived from a study of cytomegalovirus exposure and HLA in healthy donors. Background on the study: Later analysis reported that the roughly 120 validation repertoires shared the platform of the approximately 670 first-cohort repertoires. Overall study findings and caveats: A few chains tied to CMV proved CMV antigen-specific in vitro. The study recorded 150 to 200 TCR beta chains that were cytomegalovirus-associated. Generally TCR sequences proved uncommon, though certain public TCRs appeared in numerous donors.

Only in-frame clones appear in the TCRdb table, and some are missing; sequencing was by immunoSEQ multiplex PCR. Here the sample spans about 220,000 clones, 85% to 95% being singletons. The ends lost 6 bases at V and 1 base at J; junction bases unmatched: 13. Per germline, CDR1 MNHEY and CDR2 SMNVEV (reference sequence). The CDR3 runs to 17 residues. This TCR was sampled from a woman between 18 and 29 years old in good health and CMV-seronegative. The specimen sequenced was PBMCs. The rearrangement uses TRBV27 and TRBJ1-1; 8 bases are shared with TRBD1. DNA of the CDR3: TGTGCCAGCAGAATTACCAGGGGGCGCGTATGGAACACTGAAGCTTTCTTT. It encodes CASRITRGRVWNTEAFF.